This entry features one T cell receptor (beta chain) sequence. The antigen is unknown. The sample belongs to a study of T cell responses to AZD1222 COVID-19 vaccine. Whole-study findings and limits: Unmutated variant regions reportedly attract nearly half of all spike-specific TCRs. Following two doses of AZD1222, Spike-specific TCR breadth and depth rose. Samples come after the peak T cell response, not at day 14.

The CDR3 runs 14 residues. V was trimmed by 0 bases and J by 9 bases, leaving 10 bases between them. CDR1 is SGDLS, CDR2 YYNGEE, per germline. Method: immunoSEQ multiplex PCR; TCRdb's copy keeps in-frame clones and lacks some. The sample carries under 200,000 clones, less than 95% recorded once. The sequencing here drew on peripheral blood, taken on day 0 of AZD1222 vaccination. This clonotype was sampled from an adult in good health. The rearrangement links TRBV9 to TRBJ1-6; no clear D. CDR3 residues: CASSVAPDTSPLHF. The DNA for the CDR3 is TGTGCCAGCAGCGTAGCCCCGGATACTTCACCCCTCCACTTT.